This TCR beta chain is drawn from a study of cytomegalovirus exposure and HLA in healthy donors. Regarding the study as a whole: Per published reports, the classifier diagnosed cytomegalovirus status with high specificity and sensitivity. Within an earlier analysis, most TCR beta V segments proved productive either about 90% or about 30% of the time. The investigators catalogued 180 or so TCR beta chains as cytomegalovirus-associated. Near-uniform donor sequencing depth was presumed by presence/absence analyses.

In the case of this clone: As yet, its antigen is unknown.

PCR used 60 Vbeta primers and 13 Jbeta primers. Only in-frame clones appear in the TCRdb table, and some are missing; sequencing was by immunoSEQ multiplex PCR. This table has 180,000 or so clones, roughly 80% appearing once. The CDR3 runs 14 residues. J gave up 1 base and V 5 bases, and 2 bases lay outside the gene matches. CDR1 SGHTA and CDR2 FQGNSA come from the germline V gene. Specimen: PBMCs. The chain recombines TRBV7-2 with TRBJ2-5, with 9 bases aligning to TRBD2. This clonotype originated in a woman aged 50 to 65 in good health and CMV-seropositive. The CDR3 protein is CASSPTSGQETQYF. CDR3 nucleotide sequence: TGTGCCAGCAGCCCGACTAGCGGCCAAGAGACCCAGTACTTC.